Presented here are 16 T cell receptor beta chains from one specimen sequenced in a study of T cells after yellow fever vaccination. TCRdb re-analysed the 5' RACE reads in MiXCR, keeping a single row per CDR3 protein. Of hundreds of thousands of distinct CDR3 sequences listed, around a sixth were seen once; the top ten hold around 16%. The sample consisted of PBMCs, taken 5 to 6 days after the first yellow fever vaccination. The source of these receptors is a man aged 18-30 years who received the YFV17D yellow fever vaccine.

The gene calls are TRBV2 and TRBJ1-1; the D gene is possibly TRBD1 (5 bases). The germline CDR1 and CDR2 sequences are SNHLY and FYNNEI. V lost 8 bases and J lost 1, with 11 bases in between. The CDR3 spans 13 residues. In DNA, the CDR3 is TGTGCCAGCTTGGCCAGGGCGAACACTGAAGCTTTCTTT. It encodes CASLARANTEAFF.

This clonotype was picked up many times. The chain joins TRBV25-1 to TRBJ1-1; 9 bases are shared with TRBD1. CDR1 is MGHDK and CDR2 is SYGVNS in the germline V gene. The CDR3 has 13 residues. With V trimmed by 4 bases and J by 4 bases, 1 base remained unmatched. In nucleotides, the CDR3 is TGTGCCAGCAGTGGGACAGGGGTCACTGAAGCTTTCTTT. It encodes CASSGTGVTEAFF.

This clonotype has ten or more counts. Written as DNA, the CDR3 is TGTGCCAGCAGCTCGGCGGGAGGGGGGTACAATGAGCAGTTCTTC. It codes for CASSSAGGGYNEQFF. The V and J genes are TRBV11-2 and TRBJ2-1; 9 positions agree with TRBD2. Germline V gene data show CDR1 as SGHAT and CDR2 as FQNNGV. The CDR3 runs to 15 residues. Trimming cost V 4 bases and J 4 bases; bases outside gene matches: 5.

This clonotype was observed many times. The chain recombines TRBV11-2 with TRBJ2-2; D call uncertain. CDR1 is SGHAT and CDR2 is FQNNGV in the germline V gene. The CDR3 runs to 13 residues. Trimming pared 3 bases from V and 3 bases from J, leaving 5 bases between. The CDR3 DNA reads as TGTGCCAGCAGCTTCGGATACACCGGGGAGCTGTTTTTT. Residues: CASSFGYTGELFF.

The gene calls are TRBV7-6 and TRBJ1-5, with 8 positions matching TRBD1. This CDR3 comprises 17 residues. V dropped 5 bases and J dropped 7; count of bases not matched to a gene: 16. Germline assignment: CDR1 SGHVS and CDR2 FNYEAQ. The CDR3: CASSVFAGGAEVQPQHF. CDR3 coding DNA: TGTGCCAGCAGCGTCTTTGCAGGGGGCGCGGAGGTGCAGCCCCAGCATTTT.

This clonotype was counted only a few times. The chain joins TRBV12-3 or TRBV12-4 to TRBJ2-2, with 11 nucleotides matching TRBD2. Unmatched junction bases numbered 6, after V lost 6 bases and J lost 6 bases. The CDR3 has 15 amino acids. The CDR3 sequence is CASRIAGGPSGELFF. The CDR3 DNA reads as TGTGCCAGCAGGATAGCGGGGGGGCCTTCCGGGGAGCTGTTTTTT.

This clonotype came up many times. The genes are TRBV4-3 and TRBJ1-1; 11 nucleotides line up with TRBD1. The length of the CDR3 is 15 residues. The junction had 2 bases not matched to a gene; V was cut back by 3 bases and J by 2 bases. The germline V gene has CDR1 LGHNA and CDR2 YSLEER. The CDR3 region is CASSHRTGGNTEAFF. CDR3 sequence (DNA): TGCGCCAGCAGCCACCGGACAGGGGGCAACACTGAAGCTTTCTTT.

A few counts support this clonotype. The V call is TRBV6-1, the J call TRBJ1-2; maybe TRBD1 (5 bases). V shed 6 bases and J shed 4 bases, with 15 bases lying between them. Germline V gives CDR1 MNHNS, CDR2 SASEGT. This CDR3 region has 14 residues. The CDR3 loop is CASSRRGDSYGYTF. The CDR3 nucleotides read TGTGCCAGCAGCCGCCGAGGGGATAGCTATGGCTACACCTTC.

This clonotype appeared many times. The chain links TRBV5-1 to TRBJ2-3; TRBD2 might be the D (6 bases). The CDR3 extends over 14 amino acids. CDR1 is SGHRS, CDR2 YFSETQ, per germline. The ends were cut back, 2 bases at V and 0 bases at J, with 7 bases in the middle. CDR3 sequence (DNA): TGCGCCAGCAGCTTACTAGCTAGCACAGATACGCAGTATTTT. Protein sequence: CASSLLASTDTQYF.

The CDR3, as DNA: TGTGCCAGCAGTGAGCTGGATTACCAAGAGACCCAGTACTTC. This codes for CASSELDYQETQYF. The V and J genes are TRBV2 and TRBJ2-5; D uncertain. V lost 3 bases and J lost 0, with 8 bases in between. CDR1 is SNHLY, CDR2 FYNNEI, per germline. The CDR3 covers 14 residues.

This clonotype was counted a few times. The V call is TRBV3-1, the J call TRBJ1-5; 9 nucleotides align to TRBD1. The CDR3 extends over 15 amino acids. Germline CDR1 and CDR2: LGHDT and YNNKEL (reference sequence). J gave up 5 bases and V 3 bases, and 5 bases lay outside the gene matches. The DNA for the CDR3 is TGTGCCAGCAGCCATCGACAGGGGGTAGATCAGCCCCAGCATTTT. Amino acids: CASSHRQGVDQPQHF.

J is TRBJ2-3 and V is TRBV5-1; D is uncertain. The germline V and J ends were trimmed by 0 bases and 2 bases, with 13 bases remaining between them. CDR1 SGHRS and CDR2 YFSETQ come from the germline V gene. The CDR3 totals 16 residues. CDR3 protein: CASSLGVSTHTDTQYF. The CDR3 coding sequence is TGCGCCAGCAGCTTGGGAGTGTCAACACACACAGATACGCAGTATTTT.

This clonotype was detected only a few times. The V call is TRBV6-1, the J call TRBJ2-5; 7 bases map to TRBD1. Germline V CDR1 and CDR2: MNHNS, SASEGT. The junction had 11 bases not matched to a gene; V was cut back by 10 bases and J by 0 bases. The CDR3 contains 15 residues. The CDR3, as DNA: TGTGCCACAAGTGTACGGGGACAGAACCAAGAGACCCAGTACTTC. Amino acids: CATSVRGQNQETQYF.

In its sample, this clonotype was seen many times. The V call is TRBV10-3, the J call TRBJ1-3; D is uncertain. Trimming stripped 8 bases from V and 0 bases from J, with 14 bases between. The CDR3 runs to 15 residues. The germline V gene encodes CDR1 ENHRY and CDR2 SYGVKD. The CDR3 loop is CAIERRVDSGNTIYF. The CDR3 nucleotides read TGTGCCATCGAAAGGAGGGTAGACTCTGGAAACACCATATATTTT.

This chain links TRBV3-1 with TRBJ1-2, with D uncertain. There are 15 residues in the CDR3. Germline CDR1 is LGHDT and CDR2 is YNNKEL (reference sequence). V was pared by 1 base and J by 4 bases, with 13 bases between. The CDR3 reads CASSQGWSVFYGYTF. CDR3 in DNA: TGTGCCAGCAGCCAAGGCTGGTCGGTTTTCTATGGCTACACCTTC.

This clonotype was counted between two and nine times. The chain combines TRBV5-6 with TRBJ1-3, with D uncertain. The CDR3 covers 11 residues. Looked up from germline, CDR1 is SGHDT and CDR2 is YYEEEE. V lost 7 bases, J lost 5 bases, and 7 bases lay in between. This CDR3 reads CASGIRNTIYF. The CDR3, as DNA: TGTGCCAGCGGCATCCGAAACACCATATATTTT.